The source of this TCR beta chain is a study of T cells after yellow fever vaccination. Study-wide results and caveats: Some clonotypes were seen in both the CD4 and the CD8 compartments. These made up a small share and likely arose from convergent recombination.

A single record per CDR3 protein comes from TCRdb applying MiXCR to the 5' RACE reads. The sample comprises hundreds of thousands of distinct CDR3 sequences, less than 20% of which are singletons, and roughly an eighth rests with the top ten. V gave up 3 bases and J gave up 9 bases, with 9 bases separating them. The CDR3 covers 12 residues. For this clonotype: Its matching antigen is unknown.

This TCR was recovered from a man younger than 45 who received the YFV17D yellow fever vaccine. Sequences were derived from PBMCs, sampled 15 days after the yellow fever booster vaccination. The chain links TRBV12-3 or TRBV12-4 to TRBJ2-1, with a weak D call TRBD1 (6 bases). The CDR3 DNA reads TGTGCCAGCAGTTTCCAACAGGGTGAGCAGTTCTTC. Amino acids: CASSFQQGEQFF.